The 22 T cell receptor beta chains in this list originate from one sample, sequenced in a study of blood T cell repertoires in COVID-19. Generated by immunoSEQ multiplex PCR, the TCRdb table keeps only in-frame clones and is missing some. Of more than 65,000 clones in the sample, around 80% were seen once. Sequenced sample: peripheral blood. Receptors originate from a human donor in a cohort sampled during active COVID-19.

This chain uses TRBV30 with TRBJ1-3; no clear D. CDR1 is GTSNPN, CDR2 SVGIG, per germline (reference sequence). V was pared by 4 bases and J by 0 bases, with 7 bases between. The CDR3 is 13 amino acids. The CDR3 spells CAWNPSSGNTIYF. CDR3 DNA: TGTGCCTGGAACCCGAGCTCTGGAAACACCATATATTTT.

The chain recombines TRBV5-6 with TRBJ1-1; D gene ambiguous. The V gene's germline CDR1 is SGHDT and CDR2 YYEEEE. The CDR3 totals 13 residues. V lost 1 base, J lost 4 bases, and 8 bases lay in between. The CDR3 sequence is CASSLPGPTEAFF. CDR3 coding DNA: TGTGCCAGCAGCTTGCCAGGTCCCACTGAAGCTTTCTTT.

This clone was observed once. The V and J genes are TRBV7-3 and TRBJ2-3; 12 bases fit TRBD2. Looked up from germline, CDR1 is SGHTA and CDR2 is FQGTGA. With V trimmed by 2 bases and J by 6 bases, 3 bases remained unmatched. The CDR3 spans 15 residues. The CDR3 sequence is CASSLLAGGPDTQYF. The CDR3 coding sequence is TGTGCCAGCAGCTTACTAGCGGGGGGGCCCGATACGCAGTATTTT.

The table lists this clone with a few counts. V is TRBV5-1 and J is TRBJ2-7; D not certain. Per the germline V gene, CDR1 is SGHRS and CDR2 is YFSETQ. Trimming pared 1 base from V and 2 bases from J, leaving 7 bases between. The CDR3 totals 13 residues. CDR3 coding DNA: TGCGCCAGCAGCTTGCACGGTGCCTACGAGCAGTACTTC. This sequence encodes CASSLHGAYEQYF.

V is TRBV4-3 and J is TRBJ1-6; no reliable D call. Germline assignment: CDR1 LGHNA and CDR2 YSLEER. The CDR3 extends over 12 amino acids. V lost 1 base to trimming and J lost 16 bases, with 11 bases between them. As DNA, the CDR3 is TGCGCCAGCAGCCAAGGAAGAAGCCCGCTCCACTTT. It codes for CASSQGRSPLHF.

There are many counts of this clone. V is TRBV4-2 and J is TRBJ2-2; D is perhaps TRBD2 (7 bases). V lost 4 bases and J lost 6, with 24 bases in between. This CDR3 is built from 18 residues. The germline gives CDR1 LGHNA, CDR2 YNFKEQ. The CDR3 region is CASSRRRAGAAVSGELFF. CDR3 DNA: TGTGCCAGCAGCCGGAGGCGGGCGGGGGCGGCTGTTTCCGGGGAGCTGTTTTTT.

This chain uses TRBV7-9 with TRBJ1-5; D ambiguous. Trimming pared 4 bases from V and 3 bases from J, leaving 16 bases between. Germline V gene sequence: CDR1 SEHNR, CDR2 FQNEAQ (reference sequence). The CDR3 contains 16 residues. Here the CDR3 DNA reads TGTGCCAGCAGCTCCGGTGGAGGGCTAGTCAATCAGCCCCAGCATTTT. Amino acid sequence: CASSSGGGLVNQPQHF.

The gene calls are TRBV4-3 and TRBJ2-2; D unclear. From germline, CDR1 is LGHNA and CDR2 YSLEER. Deletions cut 0 bases from V and 5 bases from J, with 7 bases between. There are 14 residues in the CDR3. Here the CDR3 reads CASSQDSYTGELFF. CDR3 DNA: TGCGCCAGCAGCCAAGACAGTTATACCGGGGAGCTGTTTTTT.

The chain couples TRBV13 to TRBJ2-5; 8 bases fit TRBD2. V shed 5 bases and J 5 bases; nucleotides not matched to a gene: 7. The CDR3 consists of 14 residues. The germline CDR1 and CDR2 sequences are PRHDT and FYEKMQ (reference sequence). CDR3 DNA: TGTGCCAGCAGCCCGGGACTAGTGGTTGAGACCCAGTACTTC. Its translation is CASSPGLVVETQYF.

This clone was found once. This chain joins TRBV11-2 and TRBJ2-2; TRBD2 matches at 10 bases. Germline V CDR1 and CDR2: SGHAT, FQNNGV. The V and J ends lost 4 bases and 0 bases, in that order; junction bases with no gene match: 5. This CDR3 contains 17 residues. CDR3 protein: CASSSPAGGPNTGELFF. CDR3 coding DNA: TGTGCCAGCAGCTCCCCAGCGGGGGGGCCGAACACCGGGGAGCTGTTTTTT.

The chain uses TRBV6-2 or TRBV6-3 and TRBJ2-5, with D tentatively TRBD2 (5 bases). The V end lost 5 bases, the J end lost 5 bases, and 15 bases lay between the germline ends. This CDR3 contains 14 residues. CDR1 MNHEY and CDR2 SVGEGT come from the germline V gene. The CDR3 reads CASSTPERGETQYF. As DNA, the CDR3 is TGTGCCAGCAGTACGCCCGAGAGAGGGGAGACCCAGTACTTC.

This clone was seen just once. The chain carries TRBV5-8 and TRBJ1-3, with TRBD1 as a possible D gene (5 bases). V was shortened by 1 base and J by 2 bases, with 10 bases between the two germline ends. Germline V gives CDR1 SGHTS, CDR2 YDEGEE. The CDR3 spans 15 residues. Written as DNA, the CDR3 is TGTGCCAGCAGCTTGTACTTGACAGCTGGAAACACCATATATTTT. Translation: CASSLYLTAGNTIYF.

The rearrangement uses TRBV5-4 and TRBJ2-7; the D gene is possibly TRBD1 (6 bases). Germline V gene lookup returns CDR1 SGHNT and CDR2 YYREEE (reference sequence). V lost 0 bases to trimming and J lost 4 bases, with 8 bases between them. The CDR3 length is 13 residues. The CDR3 here is CASSLADRYEQYF. CDR3 bases: TGTGCCAGCAGCTTGGCTGACAGGTACGAGCAGTACTTC.

This clone was found once. V is TRBV10-3 and J is TRBJ2-2; D possibly corresponds to TRBD1 (6 bases). Germline V gene sequence: CDR1 ENHRY, CDR2 SYGVKD. The ends were cut back, 4 bases at V and 2 bases at J, with 11 bases in the middle. The CDR3 runs to 15 residues. Here the CDR3 DNA reads TGTGCCATCAGTGGGGGACAAAAAAACACCGGGGAGCTGTTTTTT. It is translated as CAISGGQKNTGELFF.

This chain links TRBV7-3 with TRBJ2-7; D might be TRBD2 (6 bases). Trimming cost V 5 bases and J 3 bases, with 14 bases left between them. Per the germline V gene, CDR1 is SGHTA and CDR2 is FQGTGA. The CDR3 runs 14 residues. CDR3 sequence: CASSPGGSNYEQYF. CDR3 DNA: TGTGCCAGCAGCCCCGGGGGTTCCAACTACGAGCAGTACTTC. Looking up the rest from reference TRBV7-3 and TRBJ2-7 gives the full variable domain: GAGVSQTPSNKVTEKGKYVELRCDPISGHTALYWYRQSLGQGPEFLIYFQGTGAADDSGLPNDRFFAVRPEGSVSTLKIQRTERGDSAVYLCASSPGGSNYEQYFGPGTRLTVT.

This chain uses TRBV6-1 with TRBJ2-7; possibly TRBD1 for D (6 bases). CDR1 and CDR2 from the germline V gene are MNHNS and SASEGT. This CDR3 is 14 amino acids long. V gave up 1 base and J gave up 2 bases, with 9 bases separating them. The CDR3 sequence is CASSEGGQAYEQYF. DNA for the CDR3: TGTGCCAGCAGTGAAGGGGGACAAGCCTACGAGCAGTACTTC.

The chain joins TRBV7-2 to TRBJ2-3, with 11 bases matching TRBD2. The CDR3 is 14 amino acids. Germline V gene sequence: CDR1 SGHTA, CDR2 FQGNSA. After removal of 6 bases from V and 15 bases from J, the junction contained 14 bases not matched to a gene. The CDR3 DNA reads as TGTGCCAGCAGGCCTCCTGGTGGTAGCGGGGGGGCCTATTTT. The encoded protein is CASRPPGGSGGAYF. The entire variable domain, with the rest obtained from reference TRBV7-2 and TRBJ2-3, is as follows: GAGVSQSPSNKVTEKGKDVELRCDPISGHTALYWYRQSLGQGLEFLIYFQGNSAPDKSGLPSDRFSAERTGGSVSTLTIQRTQQEDSAVYLCASRPPGGSGGAYFGPGTRLTVL.

The chain joins TRBV7-8 to TRBJ1-5, with D perhaps matching TRBD1 (6 bases). The CDR3 is made up of 18 amino acids. With 5 bases removed from V and 2 bases from J, the gap between germline ends came to 22 bases. CDR1 and CDR2 from the germline V gene are SGHVS and FQNEAQ. The CDR3 loop reads CASSTRGGGGGRNQPQHF. CDR3 sequence (DNA): TGTGCCAGCAGCACCCGGGGAGGGGGGGGTGGTCGCAATCAGCCCCAGCATTTT.

The chain couples TRBV29-1 to TRBJ1-5; D remains ambiguous. Trimming cost V 4 bases and J 0 bases, with 7 bases left between them. This CDR3 is 13 amino acids long. Germline CDR1 is SQVTM and CDR2 is ANQGSEA. Here the CDR3 reads CSVGSNSNQPQHF. The CDR3 DNA reads as TGCAGCGTTGGGAGCAATAGCAATCAGCCCCAGCATTTT.

The rearrangement uses TRBV9 and TRBJ1-1; no firm D call. Germline assignment: CDR1 SGDLS and CDR2 YYNGEE. The CDR3 spans 17 residues. The V end lost 4 bases, the J end lost 0 bases, and 19 bases lay between the germline ends. The CDR3 sequence is CASSPRGNSLLNTEAFF. The DNA for the CDR3 is TGTGCCAGCAGCCCCCGAGGGAACAGCCTGCTGAACACTGAAGCTTTCTTT.

This chain links TRBV7-3 with TRBJ1-6; D perhaps matches TRBD1 (6 bases). Trimming stripped 3 bases from V and 12 bases from J, with 9 bases between. This CDR3 region has 12 residues. Germline V gene sequence: CDR1 SGHTA, CDR2 FQGTGA. This CDR3 is CASSFPQGPLHF. DNA for the CDR3: TGTGCCAGCAGCTTTCCACAGGGACCCCTCCACTTT.

The gene calls are TRBV5-5 and TRBJ1-4; the D gene is possibly TRBD1 (5 bases). Germline lookup yields CDR1 SGHKS and CDR2 YYEKEE (reference sequence). V was cut by 3 bases and J by 0 bases, with 12 bases left in between. The length of the CDR3 is 16 residues. CDR3 protein: CASSWAQTATNEKLFF. CDR3 nucleotides: TGTGCCAGCAGCTGGGCCCAGACAGCAACTAATGAAAAACTGTTTTTT. Based on the CDR3 plus reference TRBV5-5 and TRBJ1-4, the full variable domain is DAGVTQSPTHLIKTRGQQVTLRCSPISGHKSVSWYQQVLGQGPQFIFQYYEKEERGRGNFPDRFSARQFPNYSSELNVNALLLGDSALYLCASSWAQTATNEKLFFGSGTQLSVL.